One and the same sample provided the 16 T cell receptor beta chains below, sequenced in a study of blood T cell repertoires in COVID-19. Sequenced by immunoSEQ multiplex PCR; TCRdb stores in-frame clones only, minus some. The data contain about 240,000 clones, around 89% of them singletons. The specimen was PBMCs or T cells enriched from blood (not recorded which). Receptors originate from a woman in her twenties or thirties who had recovered from COVID-19.

V gene TRBV7-9 combines with J gene TRBJ2-3; 8 bases fit TRBD2. Germline V CDR1 and CDR2: SEHNR, FQNEAQ (reference sequence). J was trimmed by 0 bases and V by 5 bases; bases with no gene match: 13. The CDR3 runs 18 residues. CDR3 amino acids: CASSPGGSGVASTDTQYF. The DNA for the CDR3 is TGTGCCAGCAGCCCCGGGGGTAGCGGGGTCGCCAGCACAGATACGCAGTATTTT.

This chain connects TRBV28 to TRBJ1-2; no clear D gene. V gave up 7 bases and J gave up 4 bases, with 16 bases separating them. The CDR3 extends over 14 amino acids. Germline V gene sequence: CDR1 MDHEN, CDR2 SYDVKM. The CDR3 bases are TGTGCCAGCACCCTTGGGGTGGAGGGCTATGGCTACACCTTC. This translates into CASTLGVEGYGYTF.

The chain has TRBV28 and TRBJ2-7; D remains unclear. V lost 2 bases and J 7 bases, leaving 18 bases between the germline ends. CDR1 is MDHEN and CDR2 is SYDVKM in the germline V gene. The CDR3 totals 15 residues. The DNA of the CDR3 is TGTGCCAGCAGTTTAGGCGGCCACCCAGATAGGGAGCAGTACTTC. It yields the protein CASSLGGHPDREQYF. The variable domain in full, completed from reference TRBV28 and TRBJ2-7, reads DVKVTQSSRYLVKRTGEKVFLECVQDMDHENMFWYRQDPGLGLRLIYFSYDVKMKEKGDIPEGYSVSREKKERFSLILESASTNQTSMYLCASSLGGHPDREQYFGPGTRLTVT.

The chain couples TRBV7-2 to TRBJ2-7; 10 positions match TRBD2. This CDR3 has 15 residues. Germline V gene lookup returns CDR1 SGHTA and CDR2 FQGNSA. Trimming at V came to 3 bases and at J to 3 bases, leaving 5 bases not matched to a gene. The CDR3 here is CASSFKAGGRYEQYF. Written as DNA, the CDR3 is TGTGCCAGCAGCTTTAAAGCGGGAGGGCGCTACGAGCAGTACTTC. Full variable domain (outside the CDR3, taken from reference TRBV7-2 and TRBJ2-7): GAGVSQSPSNKVTEKGKDVELRCDPISGHTALYWYRQSLGQGLEFLIYFQGNSAPDKSGLPSDRFSAERTGGSVSTLTIQRTQQEDSAVYLCASSFKAGGRYEQYFGPGTRLTVT.

This clone was detected only a few times. The chain couples TRBV28 to TRBJ1-5; 10 bases are shared with TRBD1. CDR1 MDHEN and CDR2 SYDVKM come from the germline V gene. Germline trimming cut 3 bases from V and 2 bases from J; bases unmatched to any gene: 10. The CDR3 is 18 residues long. The CDR3 DNA follows: TGTGCCAGCAGTTTTAGGGACAGGGGTTTTAGTGGCAATCAGCCCCAGCATTTT. Translation: CASSFRDRGFSGNQPQHF.

V is TRBV5-1 and J is TRBJ1-1; perhaps TRBD1 as D (5 bases). The V end was cut by 6 bases, the J end by 1 base, with 16 bases between. The CDR3 is made up of 15 amino acids. Germline CDR1 is SGHRS and CDR2 is YFSETQ. CDR3 DNA: TGCGCCAGCACCGTGGGGGGTACAGAGAACACTGAAGCTTTCTTT. Residues: CASTVGGTENTEAFF.

The chain has TRBV28 and TRBJ1-4, with D possibly matching TRBD1 (6 bases). The germline V and J ends were trimmed by 4 bases and 5 bases, with 14 bases remaining between them. Germline V gene data show CDR1 as MDHEN and CDR2 as SYDVKM. The CDR3 loop spans 15 amino acids. The CDR3 sequence is CASSSPDRTNEKLFF. The CDR3 DNA follows: TGTGCCAGCAGTTCACCGGACAGAACGAATGAAAAACTGTTTTTT.

The sample holds one count of this clone. The chain uses TRBV18 and TRBJ1-2, with TRBD1 matching 10 bases. Per germline, CDR1 KGHSH and CDR2 LQKENI. The CDR3 covers 16 residues. V dropped 3 bases and J dropped 5; count of bases not matched to a gene: 9. DNA for the CDR3: TGTGCCAGCTCACCCCGCCGACAGGGGGCGGAATATGGCTACACCTTC. Its translation: CASSPRRQGAEYGYTF.

V and J are TRBV30 and TRBJ2-7; a weak D match, TRBD2 (6 bases). The germline CDR1 and CDR2 sequences are GTSNPN and SVGIG (reference sequence). Trimming took 4 bases from V and 6 from J, leaving 10 bases between them. The CDR3 spans 11 residues. The CDR3 DNA is TGTGCCTGGAATATGGGAGGCGAGCAGTACTTC. Translating it yields CAWNMGGEQYF.

The J gene is TRBJ2-2, the V gene TRBV7-9; D is possibly TRBD1 (5 bases). V lost 5 bases and J lost 0, with 10 bases in between. Germline CDR1 is SEHNR and CDR2 is FQNEAQ (reference sequence). This CDR3 has 15 amino acids. The CDR3 reads CASSPGHTNTGELFF. The CDR3 DNA reads as TGTGCCAGCAGCCCCGGACATACGAACACCGGGGAGCTGTTTTTT.

The J gene is TRBJ2-3, the V gene TRBV24-1; 11 nucleotides agree with TRBD2. This CDR3 has 16 residues. Germline values: CDR1 KGHDR, CDR2 SFDVKD. V trimming: 4 bases; J trimming: 2 bases; junction bases outside the gene matches: 4. CDR3 coding DNA: TGTGCCACCAGTGAGGCTAGCGGGGGGATCACAGATACGCAGTATTTT. Its protein product is CATSEASGGITDTQYF.

This clone was counted ten times or more. The chain is built from TRBV13 and TRBJ2-1; no clear D gene. Germline-derived CDR1 and CDR2 are PRHDT and FYEKMQ (reference sequence). Trimming took off 0 bases at V and 9 bases at J, with 6 bases between the two ends. The CDR3 contains 12 residues. In nucleotides, the CDR3 is TGTGCCAGCAGCTTAGGGGGCCCTGAGCAGTTCTTC. It specifies CASSLGGPEQFF.

The genes are TRBV30 and TRBJ1-6; 9 nucleotides match TRBD1. The V gene's germline CDR1 is GTSNPN and CDR2 SVGIG (reference sequence). This CDR3 is 14 amino acids long. The ends lost 2 bases at V and 10 bases at J; junction bases unmatched: 6. CDR3 sequence reads: CAWSYRGLGSPLHF. The CDR3, as DNA: TGTGCCTGGAGTTACAGGGGGCTAGGCTCACCCCTCCACTTT.

The chain combines TRBV28 with TRBJ2-7, with D possibly matching TRBD2 (6 bases). Germline CDR1 is MDHEN and CDR2 is SYDVKM. The CDR3 spans 15 residues. Between the trimmed V and J ends, which lost 1 base and 7 bases, there was a span of 17 bases. DNA for the CDR3: TGTGCCAGCAGTTTATACCCCTCTGGGGCGGGGGAGCAGTACTTC. This codes for CASSLYPSGAGEQYF.

CDR3 loop: CASSPGGENEQYF. For the CDR3, the DNA is TGTGCCAGCTCCCCAGGGGGGGAGAACGAGCAGTACTTC. V and J are TRBV18 and TRBJ2-7; D could derive from TRBD1 or TRBD2 (7 bases each). CDR1 is KGHSH, CDR2 LQKENI, per germline. Between the trimmed V and J ends, which lost 6 bases and 5 bases, there was a span of 14 bases. This CDR3 region has 13 residues.

The chain has TRBV27 and TRBJ2-1; the match to TRBD1 covers 7 bases. Germline V gene data show CDR1 as MNHEY and CDR2 as SMNVEV (reference sequence). The CDR3 spans 15 residues. J lost 5 bases, V lost 7 bases, and 11 bases had no gene match. The CDR3 sequence: CASTSRDRLHNEQFF. The DNA of the CDR3 is TGTGCCAGCACTTCCCGGGACAGACTTCACAATGAGCAGTTCTTC.